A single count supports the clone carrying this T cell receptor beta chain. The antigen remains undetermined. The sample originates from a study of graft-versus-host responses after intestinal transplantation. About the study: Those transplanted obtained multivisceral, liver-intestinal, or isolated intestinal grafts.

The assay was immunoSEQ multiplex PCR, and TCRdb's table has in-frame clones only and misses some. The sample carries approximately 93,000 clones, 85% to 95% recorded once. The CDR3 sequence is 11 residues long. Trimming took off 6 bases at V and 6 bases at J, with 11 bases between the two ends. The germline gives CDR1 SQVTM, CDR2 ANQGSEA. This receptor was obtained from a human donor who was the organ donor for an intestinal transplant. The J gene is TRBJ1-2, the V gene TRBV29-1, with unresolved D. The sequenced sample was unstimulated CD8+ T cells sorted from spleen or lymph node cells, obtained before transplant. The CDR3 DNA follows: TGCAGCGTGTTTACAGAAAATGGCTACACCTTC. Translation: CSVFTENGYTF.